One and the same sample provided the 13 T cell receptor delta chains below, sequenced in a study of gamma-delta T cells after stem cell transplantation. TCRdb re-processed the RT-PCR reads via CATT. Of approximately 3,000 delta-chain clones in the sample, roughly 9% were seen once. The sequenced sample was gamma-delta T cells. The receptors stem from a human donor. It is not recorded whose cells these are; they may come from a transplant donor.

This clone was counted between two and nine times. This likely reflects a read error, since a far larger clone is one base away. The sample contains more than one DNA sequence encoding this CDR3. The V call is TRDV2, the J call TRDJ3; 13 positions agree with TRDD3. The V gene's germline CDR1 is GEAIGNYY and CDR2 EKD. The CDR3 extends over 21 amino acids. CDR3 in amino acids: CACDTVLGDTRSSWDTRQMFF. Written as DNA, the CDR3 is TGTGCCTGTGACACCGTACTGGGGGATACGCGGAGCTCCTGGGACACCCGACAAATGTTTTTC.

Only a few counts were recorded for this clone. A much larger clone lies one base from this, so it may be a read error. In nucleotides, the CDR3 is TGTGCTCTTGGGGAAGTTAAGGTTCTAGTGGATACAAAGGTACGGACCGATGAACTCATCTTT. Encoded protein: CALGEVKVLVDTKVRTDELIF. The chain couples TRDV1 to TRDJ1; possibly TRDD3 for D (6 bases). Germline-derived CDR1 and CDR2 are TSWWSYY and QGS. CDR3 length: 21 amino acids.

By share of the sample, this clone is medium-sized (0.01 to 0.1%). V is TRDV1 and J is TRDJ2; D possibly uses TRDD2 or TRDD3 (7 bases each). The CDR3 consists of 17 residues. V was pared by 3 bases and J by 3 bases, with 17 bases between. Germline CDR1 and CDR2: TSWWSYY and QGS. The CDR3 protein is CALGEPFLGGLTAQLFF. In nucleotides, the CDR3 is TGTGCTCTTGGGGAGCCCTTCCTGGGGGGGCTGACAGCACAACTCTTCTTT.

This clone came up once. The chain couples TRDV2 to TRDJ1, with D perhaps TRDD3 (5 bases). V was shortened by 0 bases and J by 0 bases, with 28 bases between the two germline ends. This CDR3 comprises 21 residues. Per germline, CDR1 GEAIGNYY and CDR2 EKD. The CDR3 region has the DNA TGTGCCTGTGACACCGTGTCTGGCGCGGGGGGCGCCCCCTCGTACACCGATAAACTCATCTTT. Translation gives CACDTVSGAGGAPSYTDKLIF.

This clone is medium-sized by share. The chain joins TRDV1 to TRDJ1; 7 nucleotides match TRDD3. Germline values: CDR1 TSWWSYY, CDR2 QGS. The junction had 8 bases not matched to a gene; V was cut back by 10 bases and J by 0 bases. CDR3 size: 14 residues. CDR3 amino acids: CAPRGIRYTDKLIF. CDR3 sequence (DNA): TGTGCTCCAAGGGGGATTAGGTACACCGATAAACTCATCTTT.

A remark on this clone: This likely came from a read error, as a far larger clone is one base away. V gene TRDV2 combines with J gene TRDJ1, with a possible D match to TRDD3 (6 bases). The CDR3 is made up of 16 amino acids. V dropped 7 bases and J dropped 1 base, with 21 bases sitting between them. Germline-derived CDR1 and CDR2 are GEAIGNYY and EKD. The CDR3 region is CACTGESLRCTDKLIF. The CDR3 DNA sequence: TGTGCCTGCACGGGGGAGAGCCTCAGGTGCACCGATAAACTCATCTTT.

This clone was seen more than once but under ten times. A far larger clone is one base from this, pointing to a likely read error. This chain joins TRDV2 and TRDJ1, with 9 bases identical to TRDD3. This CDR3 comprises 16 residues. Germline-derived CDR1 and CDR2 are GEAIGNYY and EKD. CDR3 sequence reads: CACDRLGDTGTDKPIF. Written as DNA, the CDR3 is TGTGCCTGTGACAGACTGGGGGACACTGGGACCGATAAACCCATCTTT.

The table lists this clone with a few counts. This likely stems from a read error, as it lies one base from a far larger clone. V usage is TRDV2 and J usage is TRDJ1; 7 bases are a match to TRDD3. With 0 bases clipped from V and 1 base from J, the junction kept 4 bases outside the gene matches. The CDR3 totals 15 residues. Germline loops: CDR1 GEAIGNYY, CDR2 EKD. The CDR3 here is CACDTRGIGTDKLIF. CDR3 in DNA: TGTGCCTGTGACACCCGGGGGATTGGCACCGATAAACTCATCTTT.

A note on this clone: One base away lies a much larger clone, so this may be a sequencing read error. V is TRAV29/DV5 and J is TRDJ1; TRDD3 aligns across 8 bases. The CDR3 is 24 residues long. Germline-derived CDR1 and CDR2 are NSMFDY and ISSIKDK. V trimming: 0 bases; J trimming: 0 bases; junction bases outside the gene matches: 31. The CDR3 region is CAASGPLPLGDTGTESLNTDKLIF. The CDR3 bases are TGTGCAGCAAGCGGTCCTCTTCCCCTCGGGGATACTGGAACGGAGAGCTTGAACACCGATAAACTCATCTTT.

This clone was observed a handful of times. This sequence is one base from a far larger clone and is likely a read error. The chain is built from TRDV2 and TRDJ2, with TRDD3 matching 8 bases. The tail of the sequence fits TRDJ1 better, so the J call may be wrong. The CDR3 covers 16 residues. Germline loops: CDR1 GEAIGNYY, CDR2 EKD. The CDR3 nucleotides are TGTGCCTGTGACACCGTGGGATACGCCGACACCGATAAACTCATCTTT. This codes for CACDTVGYADTDKLIF.

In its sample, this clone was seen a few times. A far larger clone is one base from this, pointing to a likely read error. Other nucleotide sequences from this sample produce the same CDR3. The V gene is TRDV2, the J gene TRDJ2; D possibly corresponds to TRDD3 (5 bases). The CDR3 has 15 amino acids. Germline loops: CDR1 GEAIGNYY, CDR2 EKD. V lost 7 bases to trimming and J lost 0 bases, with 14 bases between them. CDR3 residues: CACGGSTTLTAQLFF. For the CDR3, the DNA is TGTGCCTGCGGGGGGTCCACTACTTTGACAGCACAACTCTTCTTT.

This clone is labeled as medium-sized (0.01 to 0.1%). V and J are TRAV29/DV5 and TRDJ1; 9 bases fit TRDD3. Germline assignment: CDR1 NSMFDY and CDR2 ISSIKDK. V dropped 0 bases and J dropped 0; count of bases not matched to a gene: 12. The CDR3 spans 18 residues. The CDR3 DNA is TGTGCAGCAAGCGCCCCTTTGTACTGGGGGAGGTACACCGATAAACTCATCTTT. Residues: CAASAPLYWGRYTDKLIF.

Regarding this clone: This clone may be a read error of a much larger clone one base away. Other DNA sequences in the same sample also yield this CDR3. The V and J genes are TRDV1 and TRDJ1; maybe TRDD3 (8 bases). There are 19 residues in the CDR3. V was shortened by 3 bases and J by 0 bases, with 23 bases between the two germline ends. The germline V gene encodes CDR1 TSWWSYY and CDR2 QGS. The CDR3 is CALGDAFLMVLGDTDKLIF. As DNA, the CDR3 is TGTGCTCTTGGGGATGCCTTCCTTATGGTACTGGGGGACACCGATAAACTCATCTTT.